The T cell receptor beta chain described here comes from a study of beta chain features in type 1 diabetes. Whole-study results and caveats: Patients with Type 1 diabetes showed moderately but significantly shorter TCRB CDR3s in all four CD4+ subsets. Since sequencing was performed on cDNA, cells with high TCR expression could be over-represented.

Germline CDR1 reads LGHNA; CDR2 reads YSLEER. The CDR3 extends over 17 amino acids. The ends lost 0 bases at V and 3 bases at J; junction bases unmatched: 8. Expressed TCRB transcripts were sequenced, since all the RNA that had been isolated was reverse transcribed. Sequenced by immunoSEQ multiplex PCR; TCRdb stores in-frame clones only, minus some. This repertoire shows approximately 470,000 clones, over 25% found once; its top ten account for around 0.065%. Comments on this clone: Its target is not known.

Sequencing was carried out using naive CD4+ T cells from blood. This sequence originates from a man younger than 30 in good health. V gene TRBV4-3 combines with J gene TRBJ2-7, with 10 bases identical to TRBD2. The CDR3 loop reads CASSQDSLASGSYEQYF. The CDR3 DNA reads as TGCGCCAGCAGCCAAGATTCTTTGGCTAGCGGGAGCTACGAGCAGTACTTC.